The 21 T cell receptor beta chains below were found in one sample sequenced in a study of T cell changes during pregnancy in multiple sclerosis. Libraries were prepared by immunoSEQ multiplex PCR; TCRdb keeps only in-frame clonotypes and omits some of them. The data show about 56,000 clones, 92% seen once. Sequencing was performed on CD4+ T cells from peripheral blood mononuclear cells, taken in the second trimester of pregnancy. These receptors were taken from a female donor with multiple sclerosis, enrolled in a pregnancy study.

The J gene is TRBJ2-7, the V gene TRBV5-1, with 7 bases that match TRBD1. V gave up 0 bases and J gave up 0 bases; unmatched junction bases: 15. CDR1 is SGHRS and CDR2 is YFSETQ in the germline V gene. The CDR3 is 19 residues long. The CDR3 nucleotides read TGCGCCAGCAGCTTGGATGCAGGGGGTCCTTCAACTAGCTCCTACGAGCAGTACTTC. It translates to CASSLDAGGPSTSSYEQYF.

This chain's CDR3 is CASSTSVGGPYEQFF. In DNA, the CDR3 is TGTGCCAGCAGCACTTCGGTCGGGGGGCCGTATGAGCAGTTCTTC. The gene calls are TRBV5-4 and TRBJ2-1, with a possible D match to TRBD2 (7 bases). The CDR3 loop spans 15 amino acids. V was clipped by 4 bases and J by 8 bases, with 19 bases between them. Per the germline V gene, CDR1 is SGHNT and CDR2 is YYREEE (reference sequence).

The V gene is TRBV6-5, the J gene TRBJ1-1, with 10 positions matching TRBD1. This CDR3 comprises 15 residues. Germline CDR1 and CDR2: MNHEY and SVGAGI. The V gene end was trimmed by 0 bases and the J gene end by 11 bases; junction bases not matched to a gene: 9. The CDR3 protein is CASSYSLGQGVKAFF. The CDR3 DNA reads TGTGCCAGCAGTTACTCTCTTGGACAGGGGGTAAAGGCTTTCTTT.

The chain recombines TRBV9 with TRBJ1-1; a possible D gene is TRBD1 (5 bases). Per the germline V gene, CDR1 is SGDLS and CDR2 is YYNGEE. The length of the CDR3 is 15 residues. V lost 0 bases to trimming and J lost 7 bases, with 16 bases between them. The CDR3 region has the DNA TGTGCCAGCAGCGTAGAGGCTGGAGGGACGGGTGAAGCTTTCTTT. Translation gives CASSVEAGGTGEAFF.

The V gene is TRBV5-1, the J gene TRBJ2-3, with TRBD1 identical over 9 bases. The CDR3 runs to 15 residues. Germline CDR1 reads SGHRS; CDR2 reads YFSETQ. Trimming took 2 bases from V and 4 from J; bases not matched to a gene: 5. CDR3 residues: CASSLQGASADTQYF. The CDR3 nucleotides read TGCGCCAGCAGCTTACAGGGGGCGAGCGCAGATACGCAGTATTTT.

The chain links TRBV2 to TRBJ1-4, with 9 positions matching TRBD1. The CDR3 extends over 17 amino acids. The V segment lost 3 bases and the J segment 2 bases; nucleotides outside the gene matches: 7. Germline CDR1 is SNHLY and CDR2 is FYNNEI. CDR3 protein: CASSERTGVFTNEKLFF. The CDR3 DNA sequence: TGTGCCAGCAGTGAGAGGACAGGGGTTTTCACTAATGAAAAACTGTTTTTT.

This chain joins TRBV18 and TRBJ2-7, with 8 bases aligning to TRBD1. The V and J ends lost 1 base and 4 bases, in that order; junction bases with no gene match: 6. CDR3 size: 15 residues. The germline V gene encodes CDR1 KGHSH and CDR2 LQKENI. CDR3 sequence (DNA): TGTGCCAGCTCACCACTATCGGACAGGGCGTACGAGCAGTACTTC. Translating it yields CASSPLSDRAYEQYF.

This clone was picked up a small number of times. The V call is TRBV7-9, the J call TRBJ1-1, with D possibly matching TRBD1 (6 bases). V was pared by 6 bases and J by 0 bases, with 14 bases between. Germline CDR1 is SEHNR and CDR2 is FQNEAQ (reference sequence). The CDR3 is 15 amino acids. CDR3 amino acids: CASRPKDRLNTEAFF. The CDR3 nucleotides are TGTGCCAGCAGACCCAAGGACAGATTGAACACTGAAGCTTTCTTT.

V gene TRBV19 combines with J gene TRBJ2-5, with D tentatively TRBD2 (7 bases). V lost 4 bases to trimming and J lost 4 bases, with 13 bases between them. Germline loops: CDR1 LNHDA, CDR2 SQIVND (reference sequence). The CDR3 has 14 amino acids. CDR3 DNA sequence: TGTGCCAGTAGTACCACAAGGGGGGGAGAGACCCAGTACTTC. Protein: CASSTTRGGETQYF.

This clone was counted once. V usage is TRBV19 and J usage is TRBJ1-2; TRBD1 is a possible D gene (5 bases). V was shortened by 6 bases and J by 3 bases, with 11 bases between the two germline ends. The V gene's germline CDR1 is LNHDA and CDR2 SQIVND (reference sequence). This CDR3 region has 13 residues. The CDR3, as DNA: TGTGCCAGTAGCTGGCAGGGCGACTATGGCTACACCTTC. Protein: CASSWQGDYGYTF.

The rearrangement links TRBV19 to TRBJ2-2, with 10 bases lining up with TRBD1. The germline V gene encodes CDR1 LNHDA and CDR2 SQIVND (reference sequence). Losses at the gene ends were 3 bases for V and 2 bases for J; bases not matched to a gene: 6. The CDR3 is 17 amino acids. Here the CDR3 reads CASSMGGQGGNTGELFF. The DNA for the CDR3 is TGTGCCAGTAGTATGGGTGGACAGGGGGGTAACACCGGGGAGCTGTTTTTT.

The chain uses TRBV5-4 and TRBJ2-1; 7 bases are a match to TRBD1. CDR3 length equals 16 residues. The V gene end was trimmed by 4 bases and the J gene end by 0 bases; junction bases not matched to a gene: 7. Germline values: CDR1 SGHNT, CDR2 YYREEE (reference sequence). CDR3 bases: TGTGCCAGCAGCCTAACCGGGACAGTCTCCTACAATGAGCAGTTCTTC. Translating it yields CASSLTGTVSYNEQFF.

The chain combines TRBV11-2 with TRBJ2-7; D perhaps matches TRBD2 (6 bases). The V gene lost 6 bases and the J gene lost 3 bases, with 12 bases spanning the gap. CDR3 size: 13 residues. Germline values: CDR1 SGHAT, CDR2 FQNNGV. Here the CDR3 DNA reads TGTGCCAGCAGAAAAACGGGGGACTACGAGCAGTACTTC. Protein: CASRKTGDYEQYF.

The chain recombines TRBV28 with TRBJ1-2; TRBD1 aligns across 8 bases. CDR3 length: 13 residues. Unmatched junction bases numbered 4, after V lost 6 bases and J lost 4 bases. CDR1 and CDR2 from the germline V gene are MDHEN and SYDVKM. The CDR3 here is CASRPGGLYGYTF. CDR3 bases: TGTGCCAGCAGACCAGGGGGCCTCTATGGCTACACCTTC.

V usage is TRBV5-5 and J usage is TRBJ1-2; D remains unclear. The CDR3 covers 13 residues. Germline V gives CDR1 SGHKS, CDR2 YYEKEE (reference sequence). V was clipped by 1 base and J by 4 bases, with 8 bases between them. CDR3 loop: CASSLYRFYGYTF. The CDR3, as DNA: TGTGCCAGCAGCTTGTACAGATTCTATGGCTACACCTTC. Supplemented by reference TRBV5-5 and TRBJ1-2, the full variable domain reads DAGVTQSPTHLIKTRGQQVTLRCSPISGHKSVSWYQQVLGQGPQFIFQYYEKEERGRGNFPDRFSARQFPNYSSELNVNALLLGDSALYLCASSLYRFYGYTFGSGTRLTVV.

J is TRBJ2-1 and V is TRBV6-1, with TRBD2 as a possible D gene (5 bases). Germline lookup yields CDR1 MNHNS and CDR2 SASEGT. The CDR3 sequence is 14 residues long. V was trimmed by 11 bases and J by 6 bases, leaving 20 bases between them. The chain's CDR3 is CAHSEGRVGNEQFF. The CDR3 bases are TGTGCCCACAGCGAGGGAAGGGTCGGCAATGAGCAGTTCTTC.

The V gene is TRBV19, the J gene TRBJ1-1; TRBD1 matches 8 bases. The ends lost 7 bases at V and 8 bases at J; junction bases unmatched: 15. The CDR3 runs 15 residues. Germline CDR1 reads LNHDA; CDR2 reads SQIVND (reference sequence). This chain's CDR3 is CASKGDRGFVGEAFF. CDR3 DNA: TGTGCCAGTAAAGGAGACAGGGGCTTTGTGGGGGAAGCTTTCTTT.

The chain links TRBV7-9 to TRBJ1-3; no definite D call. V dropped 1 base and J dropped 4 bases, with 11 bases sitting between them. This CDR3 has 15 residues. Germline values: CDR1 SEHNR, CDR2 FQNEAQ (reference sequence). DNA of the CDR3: TGTGCCAGCAGCTTAGATGAGACGGAGGGAAACACCATATATTTT. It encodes CASSLDETEGNTIYF.

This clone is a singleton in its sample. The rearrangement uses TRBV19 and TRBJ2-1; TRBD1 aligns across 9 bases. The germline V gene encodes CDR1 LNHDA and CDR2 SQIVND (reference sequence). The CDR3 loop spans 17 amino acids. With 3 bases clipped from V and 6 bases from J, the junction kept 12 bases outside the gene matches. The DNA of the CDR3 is TGTGCCAGTAGTATGGTCGGGGGACAGGGCATCACCAATGAGCAGTTCTTC. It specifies CASSMVGGQGITNEQFF.

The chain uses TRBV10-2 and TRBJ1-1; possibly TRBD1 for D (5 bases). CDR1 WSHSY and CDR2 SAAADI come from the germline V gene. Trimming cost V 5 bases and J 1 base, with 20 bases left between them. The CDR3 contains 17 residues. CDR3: CASSFSGGRTSNTEAFF. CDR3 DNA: TGCGCCAGCAGTTTTTCGGGGGGGAGGACCTCGAACACTGAAGCTTTCTTT.

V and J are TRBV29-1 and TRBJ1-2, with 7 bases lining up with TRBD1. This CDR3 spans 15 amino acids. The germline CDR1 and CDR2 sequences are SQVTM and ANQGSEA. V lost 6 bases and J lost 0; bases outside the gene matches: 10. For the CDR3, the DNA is TGCAGCGTGGGTATCTTCGGACAGGCTAACTATGGCTACACCTTC. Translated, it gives CSVGIFGQANYGYTF.